Following are 2 T cell receptor beta chains from one sample sequenced in a study of cytomegalovirus exposure and HLA in healthy donors. The PCR used 60 Vbeta and 13 Jbeta primers. The repertoire was sequenced with immunoSEQ multiplex PCR; TCRdb's copy has only in-frame clones and lacks some. The sample table includes roughly 50,000 clones. Sequencing was done on a sample of PBMCs. The source is a woman aged 40 to 50 in good health and CMV-seronegative.

The rearrangement uses TRBV6-5 and TRBJ2-1, with D possibly being TRBD2 (7 bases). This CDR3 has 14 amino acids. From germline, CDR1 is MNHEY and CDR2 SVGAGI. V was pared by 7 bases and J by 7 bases, with 17 bases between. The CDR3 sequence: CASKAGQWGNEQFF. CDR3 coding DNA: TGTGCCAGCAAAGCGGGACAATGGGGGAATGAGCAGTTCTTC.

The rearrangement links TRBV27 to TRBJ2-2, with TRBD2 matching over 7 bases. Germline trimming cut 1 base from V and 4 bases from J; bases unmatched to any gene: 6. The CDR3 has 16 amino acids. The germline V gene encodes CDR1 MNHEY and CDR2 SMNVEV (reference sequence). The CDR3 loop is CASSLLGGVLTGELFF. The CDR3 DNA follows: TGTGCCAGCAGTTTATTGGGGGGGGTACTCACCGGGGAGCTGTTTTTT.